Below, 26 T cell receptor beta chains from the same sample are listed, as sequenced in a study of sequential checkpoint blockade in melanoma. Sequenced by immunoSEQ multiplex PCR; TCRdb stores in-frame clones only, minus some. Of more than 15,000 clones in the sample, 73% were seen once. Treatment reported: randomized to nivolumab then ipilimumab (arm A) or the reverse (arm B). This specimen was CD8+ T cells sorted from blood (inferred from file names), taken from a patient given nivolumab and ipilimumab in sequence. These TCRs come from a human donor with melanoma.

This clone was observed a handful of times. The chain recombines TRBV9 with TRBJ2-1; tentatively, D is TRBD1 (6 bases). CDR1 SGDLS and CDR2 YYNGEE come from the germline V gene. The CDR3 has 15 residues. Trimming pared 7 bases from V and 8 bases from J, leaving 22 bases between. The CDR3 loop is CASSTQGIVGDEQFF. DNA of the CDR3: TGTGCCAGCTCTACTCAGGGGATCGTCGGGGATGAGCAGTTCTTC.

This clone was found a few times. The gene calls are TRBV7-2 and TRBJ2-3; 13 bases agree with TRBD2. J lost 1 base, V lost 2 bases, and 3 bases had no gene match. The germline V gene encodes CDR1 SGHTA and CDR2 FQGNSA. The CDR3 extends over 17 amino acids. The CDR3, as DNA: TGTGCCAGCAGCTTAACAGGACTAGCGGGAGGCACAGATACGCAGTATTTT. This encodes CASSLTGLAGGTDTQYF.

The chain is built from TRBV7-9 and TRBJ1-1, with a weak D call TRBD1 (6 bases). Germline V lookup: CDR1 SEHNR, CDR2 FQNEAQ (reference sequence). CDR3 size: 14 residues. Trimming cost V 4 bases and J 6 bases, with 15 bases left between them. The CDR3 region has the DNA TGTGCCAGCAGCTCCCCGCGGGGGGGCCCTGAAGCTTTCTTT. Protein sequence: CASSSPRGGPEAFF. The variable domain in full, with the rest retrieved from reference TRBV7-9 and TRBJ1-1, is DTGVSQNPRHKITKRGQNVTFRCDPISEHNRLYWYRQTLGQGPEFLTYFQNEAQLEKSRLLSDRFSAERPKGSFSTLEIQRTEQGDSAMYLCASSSPRGGPEAFFGQGTRLTVV.

The J gene is TRBJ2-7, the V gene TRBV4-3; possibly TRBD1 for D (6 bases). This CDR3 is built from 15 residues. Germline V gives CDR1 LGHNA, CDR2 YSLEER. Trimming pared 4 bases from V and 4 bases from J, leaving 17 bases between. In DNA, the CDR3 is TGCGCCAGCAGCCTGTACCGGGACACCTCTTACGAGCAGTACTTC. This codes for CASSLYRDTSYEQYF.

This chain connects TRBV30 to TRBJ2-7; D is perhaps TRBD1 (6 bases). Germline V gives CDR1 GTSNPN, CDR2 SVGIG (reference sequence). V lost 5 bases to trimming and J lost 5 bases, with 16 bases between them. The CDR3 is 13 amino acids. The CDR3, as DNA: TGTGCCTGGGGATCAGGGGTAAGGGACGAGCAGTACTTC. Its protein is CAWGSGVRDEQYF.

This clone was picked up a small number of times. V is TRBV19 and J is TRBJ2-1; TRBD1 is a possible D gene (6 bases). V lost 5 bases, J lost 3 bases, and 14 bases lay in between. Per germline, CDR1 LNHDA and CDR2 SQIVND (reference sequence). The CDR3 loop spans 15 amino acids. The CDR3 spells CASSSLGADYNEQFF. The CDR3 nucleotides are TGTGCCAGTAGTTCTTTGGGGGCAGACTACAATGAGCAGTTCTTC.

The chain uses TRBV2 and TRBJ2-5, with a possible D match to TRBD1 (5 bases). Per germline, CDR1 SNHLY and CDR2 FYNNEI. This CDR3 comprises 15 residues. V lost 2 bases and J 2 bases, leaving 12 bases between the germline ends. For the CDR3, the DNA is TGTGCCAGCAGTGAAAGGGGCCAGCTACAAGAGACCCAGTACTTC. It codes for CASSERGQLQETQYF.

A few counts support this clone. The chain recombines TRBV14 with TRBJ1-1; D is undetermined. The V and J ends lost 5 bases and 1 base respectively, with 11 bases between them. The CDR3 extends over 14 amino acids. The germline CDR1 and CDR2 sequences are SGHDN and FVKESK. This CDR3 is CASSTRLTNTEAFF. As DNA, the CDR3 is TGTGCCAGCAGCACCCGACTGACGAACACTGAAGCTTTCTTT. The entire variable domain, with the rest obtained from reference TRBV14 and TRBJ1-1, is as follows: EAGVTQFPSHSVIEKGQTVTLRCDPISGHDNLYWYRRVMGKEIKFLLHFVKESKQDESGMPNNRFLAERTGGTYSTLKVQPAELEDSGVYFCASSTRLTNTEAFFGQGTRLTVV.

The chain carries TRBV28 and TRBJ2-1, with 8 bases matching TRBD2. Trimming removed 6 bases from V and 4 bases from J; junction bases left unmatched: 5. Germline V gene data show CDR1 as MDHEN and CDR2 as SYDVKM. This CDR3 is built from 14 residues. The DNA of the CDR3 is TGTGCCAGCAGAGACGGGGGGGCTTACAATGAGCAGTTCTTC. Its translation is CASRDGGAYNEQFF.

The genes are TRBV7-6 and TRBJ2-2; unclear D gene. The CDR3 length is 19 residues. Germline V lookup: CDR1 SGHVS, CDR2 FNYEAQ. Trimming removed 1 base from V and 2 bases from J, with 20 bases in between. The CDR3 is CASSLDIRGLSLNTGELFF. Here the CDR3 DNA reads TGTGCCAGCAGCTTAGACATCCGCGGCCTAAGTCTAAACACCGGGGAGCTGTTTTTT.

As for this clone: Different DNA sequences within this sample yield the same CDR3. This chain uses TRBV4-1 with TRBJ1-1, with 10 bases aligning to TRBD1. The germline V gene has CDR1 MGHRA and CDR2 YSYEKL. This CDR3 has 14 amino acids. The junction had 2 bases not matched to a gene; V was cut back by 4 bases and J by 3 bases. The CDR3 sequence is CASSLGQGDTEAFF. As DNA, the CDR3 is TGCGCCAGCAGCCTCGGACAGGGGGACACTGAAGCTTTCTTT.

Here the CDR3 reads CAWEDTLYGYTF. The DNA for the CDR3 is TGTGCCTGGGAAGACACTCTCTATGGCTACACCTTC. J is TRBJ1-2 and V is TRBV30; D unclear. V dropped 5 bases and J dropped 4 bases, with 11 bases sitting between them. Germline CDR1 GTSNPN, CDR2 SVGIG (reference sequence). CDR3 length: 12 amino acids.

This clone showed up just a few times. V gene TRBV21-1 combines with J gene TRBJ1-1; the D call TRBD1 from the table was never checked on the DNA. TRBV21-1 is listed as a pseudogene. This CDR3 is built from 16 residues. The CDR3 DNA reads TGTGCCAGCAGCAAAGTTCCCGGGACAGGGGACACTGAAGCTTTCTTT. Translated: CASSKVPGTGDTEAFF.

The chain couples TRBV5-1 to TRBJ2-5, with D hard to call. Germline lookup yields CDR1 SGHRS and CDR2 YFSETQ. V was cut by 4 bases and J by 3 bases, with 13 bases left in between. The CDR3 consists of 14 residues. This CDR3 is CASSLTPLEETQYF. CDR3 coding DNA: TGCGCCAGCAGCCTCACTCCACTCGAAGAGACCCAGTACTTC.

This sequence joins TRBV25-1 and TRBJ2-2, with D maybe TRBD1 (5 bases). The CDR3 is 14 amino acids. The germline gives CDR1 MGHDK, CDR2 SYGVNS. The V and J ends lost 4 bases and 2 bases respectively, with 8 bases between them. CDR3 sequence (DNA): TGTGCCAGCAGTGGACAGAGCAACACCGGGGAGCTGTTTTTT. This sequence encodes CASSGQSNTGELFF.

This sequence joins TRBV4-2 and TRBJ2-7; possible D gene TRBD1, 6 bases. Germline values: CDR1 LGHNA, CDR2 YNFKEQ. Trimming removed 2 bases at V and 7 bases at J, with 21 bases between. This CDR3 is 16 amino acids long. The CDR3, as DNA: TGTGCCAGCAGCCAAACCCATGGAGAAACGCAGGGGGAGCAGTACTTC. As protein: CASSQTHGETQGEQYF.

The chain is built from TRBV13 and TRBJ1-1; D is perhaps TRBD1 (6 bases). Per germline, CDR1 PRHDT and CDR2 FYEKMQ (reference sequence). The CDR3 is 15 residues long. Deletions cut 5 bases from V and 1 base from J, with 14 bases between. CDR3 DNA: TGTGCCAGCAGCCCGAGGGGGATGCGGAACACTGAAGCTTTCTTT. Residues: CASSPRGMRNTEAFF.

This clone has more than one count but fewer than ten. This sequence joins TRBV7-9 and TRBJ1-4; 7 bases align to TRBD1. V shed 5 bases and J 12 bases; nucleotides not matched to a gene: 18. Germline lookup yields CDR1 SEHNR and CDR2 FQNEAQ (reference sequence). The CDR3 has 16 residues. CDR3 DNA: TGTGCCAGCAGCCATAGACAGGGAACATCCTTCGGTGAACTGTTTTTT. Translation gives CASSHRQGTSFGELFF. Full variable domain (rest looked up from reference TRBV7-9 and TRBJ1-4): DTGVSQNPRHKITKRGQNVTFRCDPISEHNRLYWYRQTLGQGPEFLTYFQNEAQLEKSRLLSDRFSAERPKGSFSTLEIQRTEQGDSAMYLCASSHRQGTSFGELFFGSGTQLSVL.

The chain links TRBV7-9 to TRBJ2-6; possible D gene TRBD2, 6 bases. Germline values: CDR1 SEHNR, CDR2 FQNEAQ (reference sequence). This CDR3 is built from 13 residues. V was trimmed by 4 bases and J by 9 bases, leaving 10 bases between them. This CDR3 is CASSSGLGNVLTF. The DNA for the CDR3 is TGTGCCAGCAGCTCGGGACTGGGCAACGTCCTGACTTTC.

This clone was observed once. CDR3 in amino acids: CASSQAGQGTYNEQFF. In DNA, the CDR3 is TGCGCCAGCAGCCAAGCGGGACAGGGGACCTACAATGAGCAGTTCTTC. The genes are TRBV4-1 and TRBJ2-1, with 10 positions matching TRBD1. CDR3 length: 16 residues. With 1 base clipped from V and 2 bases from J, the junction kept 2 bases outside the gene matches. CDR1 is MGHRA, CDR2 YSYEKL, per germline.

The gene calls are TRBV4-2 and TRBJ1-1; 7 bases line up with TRBD1. Per the germline V gene, CDR1 is LGHNA and CDR2 is YNFKEQ. Trimming cost V 5 bases and J 5 bases; bases outside gene matches: 5. The CDR3 runs to 13 residues. This CDR3 reads CASSTQGSTEAFF. For the CDR3, the DNA is TGTGCCAGCAGCACACAGGGGTCAACTGAAGCTTTCTTT.

The chain is built from TRBV9 and TRBJ2-1, with TRBD2 matching 7 bases. The V segment lost 2 bases and the J segment 4 bases; nucleotides outside the gene matches: 9. This CDR3 has 16 residues. CDR1 and CDR2 from the germline V gene are SGDLS and YYNGEE. The DNA for the CDR3 is TGTGCCAGCAGCGTCGGCCTAGCGGTTCTATACAATGAGCAGTTCTTC. This gives the protein CASSVGLAVLYNEQFF.

The chain recombines TRBV9 with TRBJ2-3; 7 nucleotides agree with TRBD2. The V gene end was trimmed by 0 bases and the J gene end by 4 bases; junction bases not matched to a gene: 5. The CDR3 has 15 residues. Germline V CDR1 and CDR2: SGDLS, YYNGEE. CDR3 amino acids: CASSVDGGRADTQYF. The CDR3, as DNA: TGTGCCAGCAGCGTAGACGGGGGGAGGGCAGATACGCAGTATTTT.

The gene calls are TRBV19 and TRBJ2-7, with a possible D match to TRBD1 (6 bases). The CDR3 has 15 residues. V gave up 0 bases and J gave up 4 bases, with 13 bases separating them. Germline V gene data show CDR1 as LNHDA and CDR2 as SQIVND (reference sequence). In nucleotides, the CDR3 is TGTGCCAGTAGTATAGATGGAGGACAGACATACGAGCAGTACTTC. Protein sequence: CASSIDGGQTYEQYF.

J is TRBJ2-1 and V is TRBV5-4; 14 positions agree with TRBD2. This CDR3 has 16 amino acids. CDR1 and CDR2 from the germline V gene are SGHNT and YYREEE (reference sequence). J was trimmed by 6 bases and V by 7 bases; bases with no gene match: 9. CDR3 in DNA: TGTGCCAGCCCACCCGGGACTAGCGGGAGCGGCAATGAGCAGTTCTTC. It is translated as CASPPGTSGSGNEQFF.

The chain uses TRBV19 and TRBJ1-5; D remains unclear. This CDR3 has 15 residues. CDR1 is LNHDA and CDR2 is SQIVND in the germline V gene (reference sequence). Trimming shortened V by 0 bases and J by 0 bases, and 6 bases separated the two germline ends. CDR3 DNA sequence: TGTGCCAGTAGTATAGATGAGAATAGCAATCAGCCCCAGCATTTT. It is translated as CASSIDENSNQPQHF.